This T cell receptor (beta chain) emerged from a study of PD-1 blockade in classical Hodgkin lymphoma. The wider study: Patients were treated with nivolumab at 3 mg/kg, and this was given intravenously every 2 weeks. Overall study results and limits: Newly diagnosed and completely responding patients shared comparable baseline diversity. Why the repertoires differ is still unclear, perhaps disease activity or prior therapy.

The CDR3 is made up of 13 amino acids. V was shortened by 5 bases and J by 7 bases, with 9 bases between the two germline ends. Germline CDR1 reads SGHAT; CDR2 reads FQNNGV. Patients all relapsed after autologous stem cell transplantation, and there was variation in brentuximab vedotin exposure. Thawed PBMCs were the source of CD4+ T cells, purified by magnetic negative selection. Best responses fell into complete response, partial response or progressive disease. As for this clone: Its target is not known.

Profiling relied on immunoSEQ multiplex PCR, and the TCRdb table lists in-frame clones only, not all of them. Of about 7,200 clones listed, 70% to 80% are singletons. Material: CD4+ T cells from blood, obtained at baseline. The receptor was isolated from a human donor with classical Hodgkin lymphoma. The V and J genes are TRBV11-2 and TRBJ1-6; D is unclear. CDR3 sequence (DNA): TGTGCCAGCAGCCCAGGAGCGAATTCACCCCTCCACTTT. It is translated as CASSPGANSPLHF.